A selection of T cell receptor beta chains follows, all from one sample in a study of CD8+ T cells in alopecia areata. Profiled with immunoSEQ multiplex PCR; TCRdb holds only in-frame clones, not every one. Of approximately 280,000 clones in the sample, 55% to 75% were seen once. Sequencing used CD4+ T cells sorted from blood, obtained at week 24, from a patient treated with tofacitinib. Every receptor here comes from a human donor with alopecia areata. Each CDR3 is given with its conserved first and last residue. D genes are given only for firm matches. Rows give clone size only sometimes, using once, few, many, or a class for an expanded clone.

j_gene,d_gene,v_gene,abundance,CDR3aa
TRBJ1-2,NA,TRBV30,NA,CAWSVPRSTNTF
TRBJ2-5,TRBD2,TRBV5-4,few,CASSFPREGETQYF
TRBJ1-2,NA,TRBV5-1,NA,CASSLAGVPSGYGYTF
TRBJ1-5,NA,TRBV4-3,NA,CASSQDRGQPQHF
TRBJ2-5,NA,TRBV2,few,CASRVRDYQETQYF
TRBJ2-7,NA,TRBV4-1,NA,CASSHPSTAGNEQYF
TRBJ2-4,NA,TRBV29-1,NA,CSVEGVLAKNIQYF
TRBJ1-2,NA,TRBV30,once,CAWRPGLNYGYTF
TRBJ2-2,TRBD2,TRBV11-1,NA,CASSHAAGEVTGELFF
TRBJ1-1,NA,TRBV6-5,NA,CASSYRGNTEAFF
TRBJ1-5,NA,TRBV7-2,NA,CASSFSSGAAQPQHF
TRBJ2-5,NA,TRBV12-5,NA,CASGDRPLEKTQYF
TRBJ2-3,TRBD2,TRBV7-2,few,CASSLGMAGGTDTQYF
TRBJ2-1,NA,TRBV25-1,NA,CASSAHSGISYNEQFF
TRBJ1-6,NA,TRBV5-1,NA,CASSLERQGNSPLHF
TRBJ2-2,NA,TRBV13,NA,CASSQFGRRSGELFF
TRBJ2-7,TRBD1,TRBV11-2,NA,CASSLVSTGHYEQYF
TRBJ2-1,NA,TRBV30,NA,CAWRVLGINEQFF
TRBJ1-6,TRBD1,TRBV6-5,few,CASSYEGAANSPLHF
TRBJ1-5,TRBD1,TRBV5-4,once,CASSSGTGTGGSNQPQHF
TRBJ2-3,NA,TRBV7-9,NA,CASSSWSDTQYF
TRBJ1-1,NA,TRBV2,NA,CASSSQGRTEAFF
TRBJ1-1,NA,TRBV10-3,NA,CAISVNLNTEAFF
TRBJ1-5,NA,TRBV19,NA,CATQPGGGGRQPQHF
TRBJ1-6,NA,TRBV25-1,NA,CASSDAGYNSPLHF
TRBJ2-2,NA,TRBV27,NA,CASSLGQNTGELFF
TRBJ2-7,NA,TRBV18,few,CASSLVRQYEQYF